The sequence of this TCR beta chain was determined in a study of blood T cell repertoires in COVID-19. Generated by immunoSEQ multiplex PCR, the TCRdb table keeps only in-frame clones and is missing some. The sample holds about 190,000 clones, 88% seen once. V lost 2 bases, J lost 1 base, and 5 bases lay in between. CDR3 size: 13 residues. Germline-derived CDR1 and CDR2 are SGHNT and YENEEA. Sequences were obtained from peripheral blood. The chain carries TRBV11-3 and TRBJ1-1; D is unresolved. This TCR was sampled from a woman aged 40 to 49 who had recovered from COVID-19. CDR3 in DNA: TGTGCCAGCAGCTTAAGCTGGAACACTGAAGCTTTCTTT. The encoded protein is CASSLSWNTEAFF.